The TCR beta chain under discussion was sequenced for a study of shared clonotypes between healthy human individuals. Across the study: Each donor's CD8 memory used one plate, CD8 naive two, each CD4 subset three.

Investigators divided CD4+ cells into CD45RA+ naive and CD45RA-negative memory subsets. Several immunoSEQ plates received, in even portions, the genomic DNA of each subset. Measured with immunoSEQ multiplex PCR; TCRdb has only the in-frame clones, and not every one. The profile shows a few million clones, around 93% of them singletons. Germline lookup yields CDR1 SGHTA and CDR2 FQGNSA. The CDR3 has 16 amino acids. The V end lost 5 bases, the J end lost 0 bases, and 14 bases lay between the germline ends. Overall study findings and caveats: Sharing across four donors was highest in naive CD4 (around 5%) and lowest in memory CD8 (about 0.4%).

Notes on this clone: What it recognizes is unknown.

The TCR was taken from a man between 18 and 35 years old in good health. Some clones in this sample may be carry-over from other donors' samples. The sequenced material came from naive CD4+ T cells from PBMCs. Regarding subset: CD45RA+ positively selected. The chain combines TRBV7-2 with TRBJ2-4, with D tentatively TRBD1 or TRBD2 (6 bases each). In DNA form, the CDR3 reads TGTGCCAGCAGCCCCCGAGGGGGACTAGCCAAAAACATTCAGTACTTC. It specifies CASSPRGGLAKNIQYF.